The T cell receptor (beta chain) under discussion was sequenced for a study of T cells after posttransplantation cyclophosphamide. The study's findings and limits: Later post-transplant blood repertoires were often dominated by donor CD8+ memory clones.

Comments on this clone: Its target is not known.

Libraries were prepared by immunoSEQ multiplex PCR; TCRdb keeps only in-frame clonotypes and omits some of them. The sample records roughly 15,000 clones, around 80% being singletons. The germline V gene has CDR1 LGHNA and CDR2 YSLEER. The CDR3 length is 15 residues. V lost 6 bases to trimming and J lost 1 base; unmatched junction nucleotides: 7. Control samples came 1 year after myeloablative marrow transplants with methotrexate plus calcineurin inhibitor. The chain uses TRBV4-3 and TRBJ2-7, with 9 bases aligning to TRBD2. Sequencing used PBMCs, obtained around 64 weeks after allogeneic stem cell transplant with calcineurin inhibitor and methotrexate. The receptor comes from a male patient in his thirties who received an allogeneic stem cell transplant from an unrelated donor, was CMV-positive, and had acute and chronic GVHD. Some T cells may have originated in the graft donor. DNA of the CDR3: TGCGCCAGCAGACCCTTAGCGGGAGTGTCCTACGAGCAGTACTTC. Residues: CASRPLAGVSYEQYF.